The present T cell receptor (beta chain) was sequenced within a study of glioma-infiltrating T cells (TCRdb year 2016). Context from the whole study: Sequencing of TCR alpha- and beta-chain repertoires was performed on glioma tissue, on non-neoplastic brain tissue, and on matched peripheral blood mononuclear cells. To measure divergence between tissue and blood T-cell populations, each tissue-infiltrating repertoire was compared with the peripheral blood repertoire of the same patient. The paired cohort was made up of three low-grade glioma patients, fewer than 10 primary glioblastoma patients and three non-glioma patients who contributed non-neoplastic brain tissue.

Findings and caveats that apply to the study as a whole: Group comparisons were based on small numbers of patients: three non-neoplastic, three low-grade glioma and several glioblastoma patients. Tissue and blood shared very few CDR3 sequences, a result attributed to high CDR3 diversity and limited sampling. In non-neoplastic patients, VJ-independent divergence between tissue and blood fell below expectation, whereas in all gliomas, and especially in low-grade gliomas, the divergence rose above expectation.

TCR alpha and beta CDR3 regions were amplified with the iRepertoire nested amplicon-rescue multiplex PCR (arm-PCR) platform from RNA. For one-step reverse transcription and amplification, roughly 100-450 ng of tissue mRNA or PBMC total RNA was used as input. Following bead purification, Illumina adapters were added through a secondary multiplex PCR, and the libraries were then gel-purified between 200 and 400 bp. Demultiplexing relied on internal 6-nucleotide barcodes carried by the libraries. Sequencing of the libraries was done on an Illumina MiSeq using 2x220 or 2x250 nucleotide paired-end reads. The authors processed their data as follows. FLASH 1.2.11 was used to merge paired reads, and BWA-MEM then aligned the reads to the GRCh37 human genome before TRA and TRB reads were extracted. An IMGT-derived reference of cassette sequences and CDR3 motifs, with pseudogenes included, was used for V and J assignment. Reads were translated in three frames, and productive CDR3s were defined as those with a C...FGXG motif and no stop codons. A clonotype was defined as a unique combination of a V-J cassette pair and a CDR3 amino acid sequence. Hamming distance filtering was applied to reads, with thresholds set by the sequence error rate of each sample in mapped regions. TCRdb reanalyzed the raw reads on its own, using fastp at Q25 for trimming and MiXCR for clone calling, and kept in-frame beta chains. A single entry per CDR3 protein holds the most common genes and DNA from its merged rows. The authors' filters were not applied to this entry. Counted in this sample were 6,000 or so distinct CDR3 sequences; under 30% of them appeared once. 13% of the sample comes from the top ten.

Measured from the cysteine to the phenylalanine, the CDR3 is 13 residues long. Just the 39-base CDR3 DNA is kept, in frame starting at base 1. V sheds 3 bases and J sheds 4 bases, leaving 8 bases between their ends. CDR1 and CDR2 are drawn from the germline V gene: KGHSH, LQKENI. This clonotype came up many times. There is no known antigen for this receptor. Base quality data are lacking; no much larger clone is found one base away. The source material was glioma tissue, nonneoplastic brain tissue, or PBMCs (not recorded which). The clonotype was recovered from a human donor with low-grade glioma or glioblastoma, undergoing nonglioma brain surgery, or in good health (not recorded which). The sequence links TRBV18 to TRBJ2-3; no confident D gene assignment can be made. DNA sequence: TGTGCCAGCTCACCTCGTCGGGCAGATACGCAGTATTTT. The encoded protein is CASSPRRADTQYF.